This is a list of T cell receptor beta chains from one sample in a study of blood T cell repertoires in COVID-19. TCRdb's table, derived via immunoSEQ multiplex PCR, lists solely in-frame clones and lacks some. Among about 270,000 clones, over 75% were seen once, and the ten largest hold over 2%. The sample consisted of PBMCs or T cells enriched from blood (not recorded which). Receptors originate from a woman aged 18 to 35 who had recovered from COVID-19. CDR3s include the opening cysteine and the closing phenylalanine or tryptophan. A D gene is named only where the DNA matches it firmly. Size is omitted from some rows. Given values are once, few, many or a class for expanded clones.

CDR3	DNA	D	V	J	size
CASSLPGEGRYGYTF	TGTGCCAGCAGTTTGCCGGGGGAAGGGCGCTATGGCTACACCTTC	.	TRBV28	TRBJ1-2	.
CASSLDTSGGPNEQFF	TGTGCCAGCAGCTTGGACACTAGCGGGGGGCCCAATGAGCAGTTCTTC	TRBD2	TRBV5-4	TRBJ2-1	.
CASSVGGSRTEAFF	TGTGCCAGCAGCGTAGGAGGGTCGCGCACTGAAGCTTTCTTT	.	TRBV9	TRBJ1-1	.
CASSSQISYNEQFF	TGTGCCAGCAGCTCCCAGATCTCCTACAATGAGCAGTTCTTC	.	TRBV13	TRBJ2-1	.
CASSLDSSKQPQHF	TGCGCCAGCAGCTTGGACAGTTCCAAGCAGCCCCAGCATTTT	.	TRBV5-1	TRBJ1-5	.
CASSRGVGQELNGYTF	TGCGCCAGCAGCCGGGGCGTGGGACAGGAGCTCAATGGCTACACCTTC	TRBD1	TRBV4-1	TRBJ1-2	.
CASSSDRGGRIYAFF	TGTGCCAGCAGTTCCGACAGGGGGGGGAGGATTTACGCTTTCTTT	TRBD1	TRBV6-5	TRBJ1-1	.
CASSLIAGATNEQFF	TGTGCCAGCAGCCTTATAGCGGGGGCCACCAATGAGCAGTTCTTC	TRBD2	TRBV11-2	TRBJ2-1	.
CATGVGEQFF	TGTGCCACAGGGGTTGGTGAGCAGTTCTTC	.	TRBV19	TRBJ2-1	.
CARLGGQEYTEAFF	TGTGCCAGGCTCGGGGGACAGGAGTACACTGAAGCTTTCTTT	TRBD1	TRBV2	TRBJ1-1	.
CASGHTGGYGNTIYF	TGTGCTAGTGGGCACACAGGGGGGTATGGAAACACCATATATTTT	TRBD1	TRBV12-5	TRBJ1-3	.
CASSSGHRVVF	TGTGCCAGCAGCTCGGGACATCGGGTGGTCTTC	.	TRBV7-3	TRBJ2-1	.
CASTPTGNNYGYTF	TGTGCCAGCACCCCGACAGGAAATAACTATGGCTACACCTTC	.	TRBV6-5	TRBJ1-2	once
CASSFSASGAFTGELFF	TGTGCCAGCAGTTTTTCAGCGAGCGGGGCCTTCACCGGGGAGCTGTTTTTT	TRBD2	TRBV28	TRBJ2-2	.
CASSLAGGYYEQYF	TGTGCCAGCAGCTTAGCTGGGGGGTACTACGAGCAGTACTTC	.	TRBV7-9	TRBJ2-7	.
CASSMRTTEQYF	TGTGCCAGTAGTATGAGGACAACCGAGCAGTACTTC	.	TRBV19	TRBJ2-7	.
CASSMTGTGMGSGELFF	TGTGCCAGTAGTATGACCGGGACAGGGATGGGGTCCGGGGAGCTGTTTTTT	TRBD1	TRBV19	TRBJ2-2	.
CASSSPVTEAFF	TGTGCCAGCAGTTCCCCTGTCACTGAAGCTTTCTTT	.	TRBV28	TRBJ1-1	.
CASSPRDYGYTF	TGTGCCAGTAGTCCTCGGGACTATGGCTACACCTTC	.	TRBV19	TRBJ1-2	.
CASSSLLLTDRYGYTF	TGTGCCAGCAGTTCTCTCCTCCTGACAGACCGCTATGGCTACACCTTC	.	TRBV27	TRBJ1-2	.
CATSDYRVKDTQYF	TGTGCCACCAGTGATTACAGGGTCAAAGATACGCAGTATTTT	.	TRBV24-1	TRBJ2-3	.
CASSPFRGTGPTYEQYF	TGTGCCAGCTCACCGTTTCGAGGGACAGGTCCTACCTACGAGCAGTACTTC	TRBD1	TRBV18	TRBJ2-7	.
CASSRGQTGYTF	TGTGCCAGCAGCCGCGGACAGACTGGCTACACCTTC	.	TRBV6-5	TRBJ1-2	.
CASSFGTPAMNTEAFF	TGTGCCAGCAGTTTTGGGACACCCGCCATGAACACTGAAGCTTTCTTT	.	TRBV28	TRBJ1-1	.
CASSSNRVGGYTF	TGTGCCAGCAGTTCCAACAGGGTCGGTGGCTACACCTTC	.	TRBV11-2	TRBJ1-2	.
CASSLVEGGGYSGANVLTF	TGTGCCAGCAGCTTAGTGGAGGGTGGGGGGTACTCTGGGGCCAACGTCCTGACTTTC	.	TRBV11-2	TRBJ2-6	.
CASSGPDRFSYGYTF	TGTGCCAGCAGTGGGCCGGACAGGTTTTCCTATGGCTACACCTTC	TRBD1	TRBV27	TRBJ1-2	.